This T cell receptor beta chain is from a study of T cells in Graves' hyperthyroidism and ophthalmopathy. General observations from the study: The blood repertoire included most of the expanded thyroid clonotypes above 0.001. Ophthalmopathy and stable hyperthyroidism were told apart by a 13 V-J model.

This clonotype occurred a few times. As yet, its antigen is unknown. Possible read error: a much larger clone is one base away. CDR3 length equals 14 residues. Looked up from germline, CDR1 is MDHEN and CDR2 is SYDVKM. Researchers amplified the TCR beta CDR3 regions from RNA transcripts. TCR CDR3 underwent first-round RT-PCR with the HTBI primer set. TCRdb reprocessed the multiplex PCR reads with MiXCR, giving one entry per CDR3 protein. Altogether some 380,000 distinct CDR3 sequences are present, approximately 13% being singletons, with the ten largest covering roughly 20%. The TCR comes from a man younger than 45 with Graves' hyperthyroidism that later progressed to Graves' ophthalmopathy. The chain links TRBV28 to TRBJ1-3, with D tentatively TRBD1 (6 bases). The sample comprised blood. Written as DNA, the CDR3 is TGTGCCAGCACCCCCGGGGGCTCCGGAAACACCACATATTTT. Translation gives CASTPGGSGNTTYF. The entire variable domain, with the rest obtained from reference TRBV28 and TRBJ1-3, is as follows: DVKVTQSSRYLVKRTGEKVFLECVQDMDHENMFWYRQDPGLGLRLIYFSYDVKMKEKGDIPEGYSVSREKKERFSLILESASTNQTSMYLCASTPGGSGNTTYFGEGSWLTVV.